The clone carrying this TCR beta chain was seen more than once but under ten times. Its antigen remains unidentified. Sample time point: week 35, safety follow-up. Topical imiquimod was applied with each vaccine dose, which held 300 ug of mutant IDH1 20-mer peptide. In weeks 1, 3, 5, 7, 11, 15, 19 and 23, patients were immunized, eight times in all. The data were taken from a study of a mutant IDH1 vaccine in newly diagnosed glioma. Overall study: Treated individuals were roughly 62% male and approximately 38% female, averaging roughly 40 years of age. Patients' prior therapy spanned radiotherapy, temozolomide, or both; most underwent both.

Study results and limitations: Altogether, almost 95% of patients exhibited vaccine-induced immune responses.

Data came from immunoSEQ multiplex PCR; TCRdb stores just in-frame clones and leaves some out. The sample holds approximately 60,000 clones, 74% seen once. The CDR3 spans 15 residues. V shed 3 bases and J 2 bases; nucleotides not matched to a gene: 5. Germline V gives CDR1 LGHNA, CDR2 YSLEER. The material sequenced was PBMCs, taken from a glioma patient whose treatment included an IDH1 peptide vaccine. This sequence originates from a man in his forties or fifties with glioma. The chain recombines TRBV4-3 with TRBJ1-2; TRBD1 agrees at 8 bases. The CDR3 nucleotides are TGCGCCAGCAGCCAGAGGACAGGGAGCAACTATGGCTACACCTTC. This gives the protein CASSQRTGSNYGYTF.